The clone carrying this T cell receptor (beta chain) was picked up many times. Its antigen remains unidentified. A junction end diverges from the germline sequence, so it may reflect a read error. The CDR3 has 15 residues. CDR1 is LGHNA, CDR2 YSLEER, per germline. This sample was included in a study of blood T cells in healthy people across ages. A J-beta primer mix and a sample-barcoded 5' primer were used in a second PCR of roughly 6 to 12 cycles. Per-sample output comprised a minimum of 3 million paired-end reads containing CDR3. TCRdb independently ran MiXCR on the 5' RACE reads; one entry per CDR3 protein. The repertoire holds 600,000 to 800,000 distinct CDR3 sequences, with around 21% as singletons. The individuals who served as donors were healthy Caucasians living in Russia, aged roughly 6 to 90. It was approximately 9 milliliters of peripheral blood that were drawn from each donor. Whole-study findings and limits: A roughly linear age-dependent decrease characterized TCR beta diversity per million T cells.

Specimen: blood. The clonotype comes from a man aged 70 or older in good health. J is TRBJ2-3 and V is TRBV4-3, with TRBD1 identical over 10 bases. The chain's CDR3 is CASSQGQGSTDTQYF. The CDR3 DNA follows: TGTGCCAGCAGCCAGGGACAGGGGAGCACAGATACGCAGTATTTT.